Listed below are T cell receptor beta chains from one sample, sequenced in a study of blood T cell repertoires in COVID-19. Measured with immunoSEQ multiplex PCR; TCRdb has only the in-frame clones, and not every one. The sample includes about 290,000 clones, roughly 91% of them seen just once. The sample comprised peripheral blood. These receptors originate from a man aged 35 to 55 with acute or convalescent COVID-19. Both conserved end residues are part of each CDR3. Fields, in order: CDR3 DNA, CDR3 protein, V gene, clone size, D gene, J gene. A D gene is named only where the DNA matches it firmly. Size is omitted from some rows. Given values are once, few, many or a class for expanded clones.

cdr3_nt: TGTGCCAGCAGTTCCCCCCCGTTAGCGGGGGGCTGGGGGGAAGAGCAGTACTTC
cdr3_aa: CASSSPPLAGGWGEEQYF
v_call: TRBV28
clone_size: .
d_call: TRBD2
j_call: TRBJ2-7

cdr3_nt: TGCGCCAGCAGTCCAGGACTAGCCTCCGAGCAGTACTTC
cdr3_aa: CASSPGLASEQYF
v_call: TRBV10-2
clone_size: .
d_call: TRBD2
j_call: TRBJ2-7

cdr3_nt: TGTGCCAGCAGCTTTACAGGGGGCCTTTGGGACTATGGCTACACCTTC
cdr3_aa: CASSFTGGLWDYGYTF
v_call: TRBV5-6
clone_size: .
d_call: TRBD1
j_call: TRBJ1-2

cdr3_nt: TGTGCCAGCAGCGTAATGAGGGGGAACTATGGCTACACCTTC
cdr3_aa: CASSVMRGNYGYTF
v_call: TRBV9
clone_size: .
d_call: .
j_call: TRBJ1-2

cdr3_nt: TGTGCCAGCAGCTGGAACAGTCGGTCCTACAATGAGCAGTTCTTC
cdr3_aa: CASSWNSRSYNEQFF
v_call: TRBV5-4
clone_size: .
d_call: .
j_call: TRBJ2-1

cdr3_nt: TGTGCCAGCAGTCCACAGGGGGCGCGAGGCACAGATACGCAGTATTTT
cdr3_aa: CASSPQGARGTDTQYF
v_call: TRBV25-1
clone_size: .
d_call: TRBD1
j_call: TRBJ2-3

cdr3_nt: TGTGCCAGCAGTTTAGTACAGGGAAACACCATATATTTT
cdr3_aa: CASSLVQGNTIYF
v_call: TRBV12-3/TRBV12-4
clone_size: once
d_call: .
j_call: TRBJ1-3

cdr3_nt: TGTGCCAGCAGTTCCAGGGTTAATTCACCCCTCCACTTT
cdr3_aa: CASSSRVNSPLHF
v_call: TRBV27
clone_size: .
d_call: .
j_call: TRBJ1-6

cdr3_nt: TGCAGTGCTAGTAGGCACCCCGGGGAAAAACTGTTTTTT
cdr3_aa: CSASRHPGEKLFF
v_call: TRBV20-1
clone_size: .
d_call: .
j_call: TRBJ1-4

cdr3_nt: TGTGCCAGCAGCCGACGGACAGGGTCCTACGAGCAGTACTTC
cdr3_aa: CASSRRTGSYEQYF
v_call: TRBV9
clone_size: .
d_call: TRBD1
j_call: TRBJ2-7

cdr3_nt: TGCGCCAGCAGTCAAGGACCCGGGACAGCGAACACTGAAGCTTTCTTT
cdr3_aa: CASSQGPGTANTEAFF
v_call: TRBV23-1
clone_size: .
d_call: TRBD1
j_call: TRBJ1-1

cdr3_nt: TGTGCCAGTAGTATAGGAGGGGGAGAGTCAGATACGCAGTATTTT
cdr3_aa: CASSIGGGESDTQYF
v_call: TRBV19
clone_size: once
d_call: .
j_call: TRBJ2-3

cdr3_nt: TGTGCCAGCCATGAGGCACGCGGCACTGAAGCTTTCTTT
cdr3_aa: CASHEARGTEAFF
v_call: TRBV2
clone_size: .
d_call: .
j_call: TRBJ1-1

cdr3_nt: TGTGCCACCAGCAGGGACATCTCCGGGGAGCTGTTTTTT
cdr3_aa: CATSRDISGELFF
v_call: TRBV15
clone_size: .
d_call: .
j_call: TRBJ2-2

cdr3_nt: TGTGCCAGCGGCGGCGGTAGTTTTAATGAAAAACTGTTTTTT
cdr3_aa: CASGGGSFNEKLFF
v_call: TRBV7-2
clone_size: .
d_call: .
j_call: TRBJ1-4

cdr3_nt: TGTGCCTGGAGTCCACCCTCGGCTGGAAACACCATATATTTT
cdr3_aa: CAWSPPSAGNTIYF
v_call: TRBV30
clone_size: .
d_call: .
j_call: TRBJ1-3

cdr3_nt: TGCGCCAGCAGCAGGACAGGGGGAAGTTTAGAGCAGTACTTC
cdr3_aa: CASSRTGGSLEQYF
v_call: TRBV5-1
clone_size: .
d_call: TRBD1
j_call: TRBJ2-7

cdr3_nt: TGTGCCAGCAGTTCTGACAGGGGGCCCTACAATGAGCAGTTCTTC
cdr3_aa: CASSSDRGPYNEQFF
v_call: TRBV27
clone_size: .
d_call: TRBD1
j_call: TRBJ2-1

cdr3_nt: TGTGCCAGCAGCTCCCCCTCCGGGTTTAACTATGGCTACACCTTC
cdr3_aa: CASSSPSGFNYGYTF
v_call: TRBV5-4
clone_size: .
d_call: .
j_call: TRBJ1-2

cdr3_nt: TGTGCCAGCAGCGTACTCACAGGGCCCGGGGAGCTGTTTTTT
cdr3_aa: CASSVLTGPGELFF
v_call: TRBV9
clone_size: once
d_call: .
j_call: TRBJ2-2

cdr3_nt: TGTGCCAGCAGCCAATTAGGAGGGATGGTCACTGAAGCTTTCTTT
cdr3_aa: CASSQLGGMVTEAFF
v_call: TRBV14
clone_size: few
d_call: .
j_call: TRBJ1-1

cdr3_nt: TGTGCCAGCTCACCGCTGCGGACAGGGGGCCCGAACACTGAAGCTTTCTTT
cdr3_aa: CASSPLRTGGPNTEAFF
v_call: TRBV18
clone_size: .
d_call: TRBD1
j_call: TRBJ1-1

cdr3_nt: TGTGCCAGCAGCCCGGGAAACAGGGATGAGCAGTTCTTC
cdr3_aa: CASSPGNRDEQFF
v_call: TRBV3-1/TRBV3-2
clone_size: .
d_call: .
j_call: TRBJ2-1

cdr3_nt: TGTGCCAGCAGCGTAGCGGTGGGGGCGGGAGATACGCAGTATTTT
cdr3_aa: CASSVAVGAGDTQYF
v_call: TRBV9
clone_size: .
d_call: .
j_call: TRBJ2-3

cdr3_nt: TGTGCCATCAGTGAGTCGTGGGGGACTGACGGGCTCAACAAACCCCAGCATTTT
cdr3_aa: CAISESWGTDGLNKPQHF
v_call: TRBV10-3
clone_size: .
d_call: .
j_call: TRBJ1-5

cdr3_nt: TGTGCCACCAGTGATCCCCGCGGGACTAGCGGGGGGGCGACAGATACGCAGTATTTT
cdr3_aa: CATSDPRGTSGGATDTQYF
v_call: TRBV24-1
clone_size: once
d_call: TRBD2
j_call: TRBJ2-3

cdr3_nt: TGTGCCAGCTTTCCCCAGGGGGCGATGAACACTGAAGCTTTCTTT
cdr3_aa: CASFPQGAMNTEAFF
v_call: TRBV28
clone_size: .
d_call: TRBD1
j_call: TRBJ1-1

cdr3_nt: TGTGCCACCAGTGATTTCGGCGGGGGGAGTCCAGATACGCAGTATTTT
cdr3_aa: CATSDFGGGSPDTQYF
v_call: TRBV24-1
clone_size: .
d_call: TRBD2
j_call: TRBJ2-3

cdr3_nt: TGTGCCACCAGTGAAGGGGGCGTTAATCAGCCCCAGCATTTT
cdr3_aa: CATSEGGVNQPQHF
v_call: TRBV24-1
clone_size: .
d_call: TRBD1
j_call: TRBJ1-5

cdr3_nt: TGTGCCAGCACCAGCGGGGTAGCTGGCTACACCTTC
cdr3_aa: CASTSGVAGYTF
v_call: TRBV6-6
clone_size: .
d_call: .
j_call: TRBJ1-2

cdr3_nt: TGCGCCAGCAGCCAGGGACAGGGGCAGCCACCCCTCCACTTT
cdr3_aa: CASSQGQGQPPLHF
v_call: TRBV5-1
clone_size: .
d_call: TRBD1
j_call: TRBJ1-6

cdr3_nt: TGTGCCAGCAGCCAATTCTTAGTAAATGAGCAGTTCTTC
cdr3_aa: CASSQFLVNEQFF
v_call: TRBV14
clone_size: .
d_call: .
j_call: TRBJ2-1

cdr3_nt: TGTGCCAGCAGTCTGACAGGATACGAGCAGTACTTC
cdr3_aa: CASSLTGYEQYF
v_call: TRBV2
clone_size: .
d_call: .
j_call: TRBJ2-7

cdr3_nt: TGTGCCAGTAGTATGGCCGGCGACAGCCTTAACACTGAAGCTTTCTTT
cdr3_aa: CASSMAGDSLNTEAFF
v_call: TRBV19
clone_size: .
d_call: .
j_call: TRBJ1-1

cdr3_nt: TGTGCCAGCAGCCCCGGACTAGCAGGCGAGCAGTACTTC
cdr3_aa: CASSPGLAGEQYF
v_call: TRBV12-3/TRBV12-4
clone_size: .
d_call: TRBD2
j_call: TRBJ2-7

cdr3_nt: TGTGCCAGTAGTACAGCAGGGGCCTACGAGCAGTACTTC
cdr3_aa: CASSTAGAYEQYF
v_call: TRBV19
clone_size: few
d_call: .
j_call: TRBJ2-7

cdr3_nt: TGTGCCAGCAGTAGATACAACTACGAGCAGTACTTC
cdr3_aa: CASSRYNYEQYF
v_call: TRBV6-2/TRBV6-3
clone_size: .
d_call: .
j_call: TRBJ2-7

cdr3_nt: TGTGCCAGCAGTTCGGGACAGGGGGATTTAAATCAGCCCCAGCATTTT
cdr3_aa: CASSSGQGDLNQPQHF
v_call: TRBV27
clone_size: .
d_call: TRBD1
j_call: TRBJ1-5

cdr3_nt: TGTGCCAGCAGCTCCACAGGGGCAGGAAACACCATATATTTT
cdr3_aa: CASSSTGAGNTIYF
v_call: TRBV11-3
clone_size: .
d_call: TRBD1
j_call: TRBJ1-3

cdr3_nt: TGTGCCAGCACCACTGCACGGGGGAACACTGAAGCTTTCTTT
cdr3_aa: CASTTARGNTEAFF
v_call: TRBV6-5
clone_size: .
d_call: .
j_call: TRBJ1-1

cdr3_nt: TGTGCCAGCAGCTTACAGGTCCCGGGACAGGGGCGAGCTTTCTTT
cdr3_aa: CASSLQVPGQGRAFF
v_call: TRBV7-2
clone_size: once
d_call: TRBD1
j_call: TRBJ1-1

cdr3_nt: TGCGCCAGCAGCCCCTCGGGTAGTAACACTGAAGCTTTCTTT
cdr3_aa: CASSPSGSNTEAFF
v_call: TRBV5-1
clone_size: few
d_call: .
j_call: TRBJ1-1

cdr3_nt: TGTGCCAGCAGTTTCCCAGGGGCGGTTGAAAAACTGTTTTTT
cdr3_aa: CASSFPGAVEKLFF
v_call: TRBV28
clone_size: .
d_call: .
j_call: TRBJ1-4

cdr3_nt: TGTGCCAGCAGCCAGAACACAGGGGGCGCTAACTATGGCTACACCTTC
cdr3_aa: CASSQNTGGANYGYTF
v_call: TRBV7-8
clone_size: .
d_call: TRBD1
j_call: TRBJ1-2

cdr3_nt: TGTGCCAGCTCCGGGACAAATAGCAATCAGCCCCAGCATTTT
cdr3_aa: CASSGTNSNQPQHF
v_call: TRBV18
clone_size: .
d_call: .
j_call: TRBJ1-5

cdr3_nt: TGTGCCAGCAGCCCCCGACAGGGGGCAAATTACGAGCAGTACTTC
cdr3_aa: CASSPRQGANYEQYF
v_call: TRBV7-6
clone_size: once
d_call: TRBD1
j_call: TRBJ2-7

cdr3_nt: TGTGCCAGCAGCCCAGGTCGGGAGCAGTACTTC
cdr3_aa: CASSPGREQYF
v_call: TRBV14
clone_size: few
d_call: .
j_call: TRBJ2-7

cdr3_nt: TGTGCCAGCAGAGAGCGGGGATCCTACAATGAGCAGTTCTTC
cdr3_aa: CASRERGSYNEQFF
v_call: TRBV6-5
clone_size: .
d_call: TRBD2
j_call: TRBJ2-1

cdr3_nt: TGTGCCAGTCGGACAGGGAACGGCCAGCCCCAGCATTTT
cdr3_aa: CASRTGNGQPQHF
v_call: TRBV19
clone_size: .
d_call: TRBD1
j_call: TRBJ1-5

cdr3_nt: TGTGCCAGCAGCCCGGGGTTGGCAGCCTACGAGCAGTACTTC
cdr3_aa: CASSPGLAAYEQYF
v_call: TRBV3-1/TRBV3-2
clone_size: .
d_call: .
j_call: TRBJ2-7

cdr3_nt: TGTGCCAGCAGTTCCGGCGGCGGGGGGGCCCGGAATGAGCAGTTCTTC
cdr3_aa: CASSSGGGGARNEQFF
v_call: TRBV6-2/TRBV6-3
clone_size: .
d_call: TRBD2
j_call: TRBJ2-1

cdr3_nt: TGTGCCAGCAGCTTGGATACGGGGTATTCACCCCTCCACTTT
cdr3_aa: CASSLDTGYSPLHF
v_call: TRBV5-4
clone_size: .
d_call: .
j_call: TRBJ1-6

cdr3_nt: TGCGCCAGCAGTGGATTGTCTCGGACTGAAGCTTTCTTT
cdr3_aa: CASSGLSRTEAFF
v_call: TRBV10-1
clone_size: .
d_call: .
j_call: TRBJ1-1